The 17 T cell receptor beta chains below were found in one sample sequenced in a study of a mutant IDH1 vaccine in newly diagnosed glioma. This table comes from immunoSEQ multiplex PCR, and its TCRdb copy is limited to in-frame clones, with some not included. The sample holds about 88,000 clones, about four fifths seen once. The time point is: baseline, week 1 (first vaccination visit). Stated treatment: pre-vaccination baseline after standard-of-care therapy. The sample consisted of PBMCs, taken from a glioma patient treated with radiotherapy, temozolomide or both. These receptors originate from a man aged 40-49 years with glioma. Some clones in this sample may be carry-over from other donors' samples.

The CDR3 DNA reads as TGTGCCAGCAGCCCCGGAGCGGACAGGGGAGGCGATGAGCAGTTCTTC. Its translation is CASSPGADRGGDEQFF. V gene TRBV7-2 combines with J gene TRBJ2-1; 9 nucleotides align to TRBD1. Germline V CDR1 and CDR2: SGHTA, FQGNSA. V dropped 5 bases and J dropped 8; count of bases not matched to a gene: 13. The CDR3 sequence is 16 residues long.

The chain links TRBV7-7 to TRBJ1-1, with a weak D call TRBD1 (5 bases). Germline V gene data show CDR1 as SSHAT and CDR2 as FNYEAQ (reference sequence). The CDR3 runs 13 residues. CDR3 residues: CASSLERGTEAFF. Written as DNA, the CDR3 is TGTGCTAGCTCCTTAGAAAGGGGCACTGAAGCTTTCTTT. Full variable domain (rest looked up from reference TRBV7-7 and TRBJ1-1): GAGVSQSPRYKVTKRGQDVTLRCDPISSHATLYWYQQALGQGPEFLTYFNYEAQPDKSGLPSDRFSAERPEGSISTLTIQRTEQRDSAMYRCASSLERGTEAFFGQGTRLTVV.

This chain uses TRBV25-1 with TRBJ2-5; D remains ambiguous. Germline V CDR1 and CDR2: MGHDK, SYGVNS. The V and J ends lost 4 bases and 1 base respectively, with 4 bases between them. This CDR3 comprises 12 residues. In DNA form, the CDR3 reads TGTGCCAGCAGTGCCTTCCAAGAGACCCAGTACTTC. This gives the protein CASSAFQETQYF.

The rearrangement uses TRBV30 and TRBJ2-7; a possible D gene is TRBD2 (6 bases). The CDR3 consists of 13 residues. Germline V gene lookup returns CDR1 GTSNPN and CDR2 SVGIG (reference sequence). Trimming took off 2 bases at V and 1 base at J, with 9 bases between the two ends. DNA of the CDR3: TGTGCCTGGAGTAGCGGGCTTTCCTACGAGCAGTACTTC. As protein: CAWSSGLSYEQYF.

The gene calls are TRBV6-1 and TRBJ1-6; a weak D match, TRBD1 (5 bases). The germline CDR1 and CDR2 sequences are MNHNS and SASEGT. CDR3 length: 17 residues. V gave up 6 bases and J gave up 0 bases, with 15 bases separating them. This CDR3 reads CASRERQPSSYNSPLHF. The CDR3 DNA follows: TGTGCCAGCAGGGAAAGACAGCCAAGCTCCTATAATTCACCCCTCCACTTT.

J is TRBJ2-7 and V is TRBV11-2; tentatively, D is TRBD1 or TRBD2 (5 bases each). Germline V CDR1 and CDR2: SGHAT, FQNNGV. The V and J ends lost 5 bases and 3 bases respectively, with 17 bases between them. The CDR3 has 15 amino acids. This CDR3 reads CASSLYGTSGYEQYF. DNA for the CDR3: TGTGCCAGCAGCCTATACGGGACCTCGGGCTACGAGCAGTACTTC.

The chain links TRBV7-9 to TRBJ1-4; 9 bases map to TRBD1. The CDR3 runs to 15 residues. The V gene's germline CDR1 is SEHNR and CDR2 FQNEAQ (reference sequence). With 5 bases clipped from V and 1 base from J, the junction kept 2 bases outside the gene matches. This chain's CDR3 is CASSKGQGTNEKLFF. The CDR3, as DNA: TGTGCCAGCAGCAAGGGACAGGGAACTAATGAAAAACTGTTTTTT.

This chain connects TRBV9 to TRBJ2-2, with D hard to call. The CDR3 runs to 11 residues. The ends were cut back, 0 bases at V and 6 bases at J, with 0 bases in the middle. Germline CDR1 and CDR2: SGDLS and YYNGEE. The CDR3 DNA sequence: TGTGCCAGCAGCGTAGCCGGGGAGCTGTTTTTT. Protein sequence: CASSVAGELFF. Full variable domain (outside the CDR3, taken from reference TRBV9 and TRBJ2-2): DSGVTQTPKHLITATGQRVTLRCSPRSGDLSVYWYQQSLDQGLQFLIQYYNGEERAKGNILERFSAQQFPDLHSELNLSSLELGDSALYFCASSVAGELFFGEGSRLTVL.

This chain connects TRBV29-1 to TRBJ1-1; D gene unclear. This CDR3 region has 13 residues. V was clipped by 6 bases and J by 0 bases, with 11 bases between them. Germline CDR1 SQVTM, CDR2 ANQGSEA. The CDR3 sequence: CSVAGRLNTEAFF. CDR3 DNA: TGCAGCGTCGCCGGACGGCTGAACACTGAAGCTTTCTTT. Supplemented by reference TRBV29-1 and TRBJ1-1, the full variable domain reads SAVISQKPSRDICQRGTSLTIQCQVDSQVTMMFWYRQQPGQSLTLIATANQGSEATYESGFVIDKFPISRPNLTFSTLTVSNMSPEDSSIYLCSVAGRLNTEAFFGQGTRLTVV.

This clone was seen at least ten times. The chain employs TRBV19 and TRBJ1-6; a possible D gene is TRBD1 (5 bases). In germline, CDR1 is LNHDA, CDR2 SQIVND (reference sequence). Trimming took off 6 bases at V and 6 bases at J, with 12 bases between the two ends. The CDR3 totals 14 residues. The CDR3 DNA follows: TGTGCCAGTAGGAGACCGGGGCTTAATTCACCCCTCCACTTT. Its protein is CASRRPGLNSPLHF.

This rearrangement joins TRBV18 to TRBJ1-1; no definite D call. CDR1 and CDR2 (germline): KGHSH, LQKENI. V shed 3 bases and J shed 2 bases, with 7 bases lying between them. The CDR3 is 13 residues long. For the CDR3, the DNA is TGTGCCAGCTCACCCCGAGACAACACTGAAGCTTTCTTT. Its protein is CASSPRDNTEAFF.

The chain joins TRBV15 to TRBJ2-7; no reliable D call. Germline assignment: CDR1 LNHNV and CDR2 YYDKDF (reference sequence). The CDR3 loop spans 13 amino acids. Trimming cost V 3 bases and J 5 bases, with 11 bases left between them. This CDR3 reads CATSSWGTHEQYF. The CDR3 DNA sequence: TGTGCCACCAGCAGTTGGGGTACCCACGAGCAGTACTTC.

V is TRBV5-1 and J is TRBJ2-7; TRBD2 aligns across 7 bases. With 0 bases clipped from V and 3 bases from J, the junction kept 9 bases outside the gene matches. The CDR3 sequence is 16 residues long. Germline V gives CDR1 SGHRS, CDR2 YFSETQ. The chain's CDR3 is CASSLVPSGNLYEQYF. The CDR3 DNA reads as TGCGCCAGCAGCTTGGTCCCTAGCGGAAACCTCTACGAGCAGTACTTC.

The CDR3 reads CASSFQSYYEQYF. The CDR3 nucleotides read TGTGCCAGCAGCTTCCAGTCTTACTACGAGCAGTACTTC. The chain links TRBV7-9 to TRBJ2-7; no firm D call. V was shortened by 3 bases and J by 3 bases, with 9 bases between the two germline ends. The CDR3 length is 13 residues. Per germline, CDR1 SEHNR and CDR2 FQNEAQ (reference sequence).

This chain joins TRBV9 and TRBJ1-1; a possible D gene is TRBD1 (6 bases). This CDR3 is built from 15 residues. The germline V gene encodes CDR1 SGDLS and CDR2 YYNGEE. V was trimmed by 0 bases and J by 1 base, leaving 10 bases between them. The CDR3 nucleotides are TGTGCCAGCAGCGTAGCTCCAGGGGCGAACACTGAAGCTTTCTTT. The encoded protein is CASSVAPGANTEAFF.

This sequence joins TRBV5-1 and TRBJ2-7, with D perhaps matching TRBD1 (6 bases). V dropped 4 bases and J dropped 2 bases, with 16 bases sitting between them. Germline V gene sequence: CDR1 SGHRS, CDR2 YFSETQ. The CDR3 loop spans 15 amino acids. The DNA for the CDR3 is TGCGCCAGCAGCCGGTACAGGGCCGACCCCTACGAGCAGTACTTC. This sequence encodes CASSRYRADPYEQYF.

V usage is TRBV2 and J usage is TRBJ1-4; 7 bases line up with TRBD1. The length of the CDR3 is 17 residues. V dropped 2 bases and J dropped 2; count of bases not matched to a gene: 8. CDR1 SNHLY and CDR2 FYNNEI come from the germline V gene. The chain's CDR3 is CASSEMGSGGTNEKLFF. DNA of the CDR3: TGTGCCAGCAGTGAAATGGGGTCAGGGGGGACTAATGAAAAACTGTTTTTT.